This entry features one T cell receptor beta chain sequence. This sample was included in a study of CD8+CD57+ T cells in acquired aplastic anemia. Background on the study: The study obtained an average of around 3.4 ug of DNA from sorted CD4+ and CD8+ cells.

Those patients picked for sequencing had displayed CD8+CD57+ cell expansion on flow cytometry. The patients, all of them, had severe acquired aplastic anemia. No therapy was given to patients before blood sampling. Genomic DNA constituted the template upon which TCR beta VDJ and CDR3 profiling was performed. Each CDR3 protein is one row after TCRdb ran MiXCR on the reads. The sample shows 450,000 to 600,000 distinct CDR3 sequences, under 40% of them seen only once. CDR1 and CDR2 from the germline V gene are MGHDK and SYGVNS. The CDR3 sequence is 12 residues long. V was trimmed by 6 bases and J by 9 bases, leaving 15 bases between them.

This clonotype was sampled from a human donor with aplastic anemia. Sequences were obtained from sorted CD4+, CD8+, or CD8+CD57+ T cells (not recorded which) from PBMCs. The V gene is TRBV25-1, the J gene TRBJ2-7, with D maybe TRBD2 (6 bases). The CDR3 coding sequence is TGTGCCAGCAGCCCGAGGGCGGGATGGCAGTACTTC. As protein: CASSPRAGWQYF.